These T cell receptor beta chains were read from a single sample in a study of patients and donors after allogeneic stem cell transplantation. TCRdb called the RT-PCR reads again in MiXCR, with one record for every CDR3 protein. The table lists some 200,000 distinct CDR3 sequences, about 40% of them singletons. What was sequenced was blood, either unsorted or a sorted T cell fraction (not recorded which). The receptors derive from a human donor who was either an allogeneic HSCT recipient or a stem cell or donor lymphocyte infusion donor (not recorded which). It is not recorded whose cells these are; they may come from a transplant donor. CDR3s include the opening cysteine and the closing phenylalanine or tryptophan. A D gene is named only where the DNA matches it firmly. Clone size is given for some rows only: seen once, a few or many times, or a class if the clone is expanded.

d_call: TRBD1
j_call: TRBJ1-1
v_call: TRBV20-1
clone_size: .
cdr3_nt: TGCAGTGCTAGCCAACGGACAGGGGTCACTGAAGCTTTCTTT
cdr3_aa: CSASQRTGVTEAFF

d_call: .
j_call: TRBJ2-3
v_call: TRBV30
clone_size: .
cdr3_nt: TGTGCCTGTTCCCGCAGCATCCGCACAGATACGCAGTATTTT
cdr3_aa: CACSRSIRTDTQYF

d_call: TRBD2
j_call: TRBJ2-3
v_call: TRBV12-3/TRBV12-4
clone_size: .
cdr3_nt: TGTGCCAGCACCCTATCGAGGGTAGCGGGAGATACGCAGTATTTT
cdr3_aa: CASTLSRVAGDTQYF

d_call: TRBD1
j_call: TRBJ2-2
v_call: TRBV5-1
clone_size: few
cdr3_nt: TGCGCCAGCAGCTACCCCCGGGACAGGCCAAACACCGGGGAGCTGTTTTTT
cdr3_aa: CASSYPRDRPNTGELFF

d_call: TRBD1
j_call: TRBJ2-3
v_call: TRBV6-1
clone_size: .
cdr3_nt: TGTGCCACCCCCCGGGACAGGGCAGATACGCAGTATTTT
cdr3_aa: CATPRDRADTQYF

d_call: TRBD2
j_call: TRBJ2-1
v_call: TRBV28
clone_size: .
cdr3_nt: TGTGCCAGCACCTCTAGCGGTAATGAGCAGTTCTTC
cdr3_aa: CASTSSGNEQFF

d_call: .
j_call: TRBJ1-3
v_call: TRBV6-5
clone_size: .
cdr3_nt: TGTGCCAGCAGTCCCCCAGCAGTCTCTGGAAACACCATATATTTT
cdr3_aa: CASSPPAVSGNTIYF

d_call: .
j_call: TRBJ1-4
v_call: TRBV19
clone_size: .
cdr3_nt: TGTGCCAGTACAGGGGTCAATAATGAAAAACTGTTTTTT
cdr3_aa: CASTGVNNEKLFF

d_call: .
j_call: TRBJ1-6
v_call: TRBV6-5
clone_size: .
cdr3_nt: TGTGCCAGCAGTGCGCGGGGATCACCCCTCCACTTT
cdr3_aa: CASSARGSPLHF

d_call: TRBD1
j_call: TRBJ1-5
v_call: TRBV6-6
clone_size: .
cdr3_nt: TGTGCCAGCAGTTTAAGGGGGCTTACGCTAGTTAGCAATCAGCCCCAGCATTTT
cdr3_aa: CASSLRGLTLVSNQPQHF

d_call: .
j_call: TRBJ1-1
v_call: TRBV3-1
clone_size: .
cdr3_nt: TGTGCCAGCAGCCAAAAAAGGAACACTGAAGCTTTCTTT
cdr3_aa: CASSQKRNTEAFF

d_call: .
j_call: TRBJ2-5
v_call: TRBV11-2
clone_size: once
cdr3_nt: TGTGCCAGCAGCGTTTCTAGAGGGGGGACCCAGTACTTC
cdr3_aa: CASSVSRGGTQYF

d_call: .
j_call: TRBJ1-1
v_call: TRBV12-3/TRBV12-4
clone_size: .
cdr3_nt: TGTGCCAGCAGTTTCTACCGCGGATTTTCGCAAGCTTTCTTT
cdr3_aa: CASSFYRGFSQAFF

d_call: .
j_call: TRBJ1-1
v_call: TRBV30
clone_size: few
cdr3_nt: TGTGCCTGGAGTGTACTCGCGGACGCTTTCTTT
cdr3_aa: CAWSVLADAFF

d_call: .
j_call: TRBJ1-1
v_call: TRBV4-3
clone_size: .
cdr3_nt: TGCGCCAGCAGCCCTCGAAGATGGGGCGCAGAGAACACTGAAGCTTTCTTT
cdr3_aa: CASSPRRWGAENTEAFF

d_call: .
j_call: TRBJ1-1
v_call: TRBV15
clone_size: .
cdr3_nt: TGTGCCACCAGCAGAGAACGGGCAGTGAACACTGAAGCTTTCTTT
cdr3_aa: CATSRERAVNTEAFF

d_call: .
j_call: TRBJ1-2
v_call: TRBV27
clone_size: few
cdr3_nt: TGTGCCAGCAGTTTATCAGAAGGGGGAGTCTATGGCTACACCTTC
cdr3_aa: CASSLSEGGVYGYTF

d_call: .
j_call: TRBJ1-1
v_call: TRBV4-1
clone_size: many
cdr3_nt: TGCGCCAGCAGCCAAGAAGAGAACGGTAACACTGAAGCTTTCTTT
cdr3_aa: CASSQEENGNTEAFF

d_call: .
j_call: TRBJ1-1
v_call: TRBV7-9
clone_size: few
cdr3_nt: TGTGCCAGCAGCTTAGTGTCGTCAGGCCTGAACACTGAAGCTTTCTTT
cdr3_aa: CASSLVSSGLNTEAFF

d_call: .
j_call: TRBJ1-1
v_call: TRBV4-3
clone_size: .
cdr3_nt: TGCGCCAGCAGCCAAGAGGGTCCAACTTTCTTT
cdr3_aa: CASSQEGPTFF

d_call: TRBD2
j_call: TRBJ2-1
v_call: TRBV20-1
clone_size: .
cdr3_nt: TGCAGTGCTAGAGAAGTGGAAATAGCGGGGTACAATGAGCAGTTCTTC
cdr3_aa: CSAREVEIAGYNEQFF

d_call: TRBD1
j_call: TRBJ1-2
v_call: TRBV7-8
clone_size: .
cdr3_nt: TGTGCCAGCAGCCCACGGACAGGGATTAACTATGGCTACACCTTC
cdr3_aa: CASSPRTGINYGYTF

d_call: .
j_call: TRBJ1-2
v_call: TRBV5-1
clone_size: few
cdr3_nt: TGCGCCAGCAGCCTCCGAGTAGACAGGCTCAACTATGGCTACACCTTC
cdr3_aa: CASSLRVDRLNYGYTF

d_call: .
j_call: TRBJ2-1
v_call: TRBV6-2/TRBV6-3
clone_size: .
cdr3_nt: TGTGCCAGCAGTTACTGGGTGGGAGGAGCAAATGAGCAGTTCTTC
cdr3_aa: CASSYWVGGANEQFF

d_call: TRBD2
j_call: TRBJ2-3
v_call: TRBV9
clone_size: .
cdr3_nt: TGTGCCAGCGCGGCGGGAGGCCCCCCAGATACGCAGTATTTT
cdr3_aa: CASAAGGPPDTQYF

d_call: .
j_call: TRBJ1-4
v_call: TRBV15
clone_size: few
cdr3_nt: TGTGCCACCAGCAGAGTTCCTGGGCCTCGGGGTGAAAAACTGTTTTTT
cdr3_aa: CATSRVPGPRGEKLFF

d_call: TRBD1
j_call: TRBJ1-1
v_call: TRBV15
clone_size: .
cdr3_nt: TGTGCCACCAGCCCGCGACAGGGTGGCGACACTGAAGCTTTCTTT
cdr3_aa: CATSPRQGGDTEAFF

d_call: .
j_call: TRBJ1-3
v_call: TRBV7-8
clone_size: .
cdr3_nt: TGTGCCGGCAGCGCCACAGGAGATGACGAAAGGACCATATATTTT
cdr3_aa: CAGSATGDDERTIYF

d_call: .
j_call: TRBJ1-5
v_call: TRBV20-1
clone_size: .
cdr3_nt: TGCAGCCCACAGGGAGGGAGCAATCAGCCCCAGCATTTT
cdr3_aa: CSPQGGSNQPQHF

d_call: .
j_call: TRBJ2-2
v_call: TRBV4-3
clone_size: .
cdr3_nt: TGCGCCAGCAGACTGAGGCACAGGGCGGGGGGGGAGCTGTTTTTT
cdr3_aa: CASRLRHRAGGELFF

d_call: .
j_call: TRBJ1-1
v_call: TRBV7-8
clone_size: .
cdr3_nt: TGTGCCAGCAGCTTAGCGGGCAGGGAGACTGAAGCTTTCTTT
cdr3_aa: CASSLAGRETEAFF

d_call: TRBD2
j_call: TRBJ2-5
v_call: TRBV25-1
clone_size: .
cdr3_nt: TGTGCCAGCAGTGAATTCGGGGGGGAAGAGACCCAGTACTTC
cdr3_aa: CASSEFGGEETQYF

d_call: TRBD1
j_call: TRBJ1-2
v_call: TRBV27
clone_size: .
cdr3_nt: TGTGCCAGCAGTAAAGACAGGGGGCCTAACCTAAACTATGGCTACACCTTC
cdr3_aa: CASSKDRGPNLNYGYTF

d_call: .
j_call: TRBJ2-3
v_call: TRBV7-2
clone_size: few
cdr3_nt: TGTGCCAGCAGCGTACCGGGACTTATTAGCACAGATACGCAGTATTTT
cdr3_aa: CASSVPGLISTDTQYF

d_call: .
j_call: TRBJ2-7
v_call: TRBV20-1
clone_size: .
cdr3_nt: TGCAGTGCTAGTTTACTTAGCGAGAACCTAACCTACGAGCAGTACTTC
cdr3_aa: CSASLLSENLTYEQYF

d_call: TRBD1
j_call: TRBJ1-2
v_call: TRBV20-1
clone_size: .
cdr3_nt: TGCAGTGCTAGAAAACCGGGACAGGGAGTCTATGGCTACACCTTC
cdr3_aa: CSARKPGQGVYGYTF

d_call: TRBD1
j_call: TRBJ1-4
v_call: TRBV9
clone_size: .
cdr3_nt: TGTGCCAGCAGCGTAGAGACAGGGGGTAATGAAAAACTGTTTTTT
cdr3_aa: CASSVETGGNEKLFF

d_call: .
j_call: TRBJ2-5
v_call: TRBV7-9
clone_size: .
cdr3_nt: TGTGCCAGCAGCCCGGACTTGAACCAAGAGACCCAGTACTTC
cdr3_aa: CASSPDLNQETQYF

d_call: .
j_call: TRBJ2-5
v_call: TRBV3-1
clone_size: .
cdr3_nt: TGTGCCAGCAGCCAAGTGTTAGACGGCGAGACCCAGTACTTC
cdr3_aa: CASSQVLDGETQYF

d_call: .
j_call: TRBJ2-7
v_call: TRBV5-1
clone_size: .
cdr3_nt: TGCGCCAGCAGCTTTTATAGTAGTCCCTACGAGCAGTACTTC
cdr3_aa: CASSFYSSPYEQYF

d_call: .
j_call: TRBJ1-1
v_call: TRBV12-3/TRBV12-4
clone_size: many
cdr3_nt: TGTGCCAGCAGTTCTACAGGGCGGAGCACTGAAGCTTTCTTT
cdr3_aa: CASSSTGRSTEAFF

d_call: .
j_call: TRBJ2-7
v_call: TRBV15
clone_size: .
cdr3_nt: TGTGCCACCAGCAGAGATCGGGCGAAAGGCGGCTACGAGCAGTACTTC
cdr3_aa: CATSRDRAKGGYEQYF

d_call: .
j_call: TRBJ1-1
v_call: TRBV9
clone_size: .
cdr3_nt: TGTGCCAGCAGCGTAGGGTTTGGGACAAGATTTGAAGCTTTCTTT
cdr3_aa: CASSVGFGTRFEAFF

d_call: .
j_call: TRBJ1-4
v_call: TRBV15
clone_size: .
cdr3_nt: TGTGCCACCAGCCTGTTGGGTTCCCTAACTAATGAAAAACTGTTTTTT
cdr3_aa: CATSLLGSLTNEKLFF

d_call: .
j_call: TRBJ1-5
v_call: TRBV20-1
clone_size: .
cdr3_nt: TGCAGTGCTAGCCCGAACCGGGGTACTAGCAATCAGCCCCAGCATTTT
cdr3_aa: CSASPNRGTSNQPQHF

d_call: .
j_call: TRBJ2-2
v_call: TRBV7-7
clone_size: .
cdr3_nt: TGTGCCAGCAGCCCCTCAACTAGGTCCGGGGAGCTGTTTTTT
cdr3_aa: CASSPSTRSGELFF